This passage covers 10 T cell receptor beta chains from one sample sequenced in a study of T cells in Graves' hyperthyroidism and ophthalmopathy. Amplified regions were TCR beta CDR3 sequences from RNA transcripts. An initial round of RT-PCR targeting the TCR CDR3 relied on the HTBI primer set. TCRdb re-called the multiplex PCR reads through MiXCR, storing one row per CDR3 protein. The table has 450,000 to 650,000 distinct CDR3 sequences, 14% seen once. The material sequenced was blood. These receptors were taken from a woman between 18 and 30 years old with Graves' ophthalmopathy.

This clonotype has a count of ten or more. This chain links TRBV11-2 with TRBJ1-1; possible D gene TRBD1, 5 bases. The germline V gene encodes CDR1 SGHAT and CDR2 FQNNGV. V shed 8 bases and J shed 2 bases, with 15 bases lying between them. The CDR3 extends over 14 amino acids. The CDR3 loop reads CASEYSDTNTEAFF. Written as DNA, the CDR3 is TGTGCCAGCGAATATTCGGACACTAACACTGAAGCTTTCTTT.

This clonotype was seen only a few times. The genes are TRBV15 and TRBJ1-5; the D is unclear. The CDR3 runs 15 residues. V was cut by 2 bases and J by 2 bases, with 10 bases left in between. CDR1 LNHNV and CDR2 YYDKDF come from the germline V gene (reference sequence). CDR3 amino acids: CATSRLREGNQPQHF. The CDR3 DNA reads TGTGCCACCAGCAGACTAAGGGAAGGCAATCAGCCCCAGCATTTT. The entire variable domain, with the rest obtained from reference TRBV15 and TRBJ1-5, is as follows: DAMVIQNPRYQVTQFGKPVTLSCSQTLNHNVMYWYQQKSSQAPKLLFHYYDKDFNNEADTPDNFQSRRPNTSFCFLDIRSPGLGDTAMYLCATSRLREGNQPQHFGDGTRLSIL.

The sample holds many counts of this clonotype. V gene TRBV28 combines with J gene TRBJ2-5, with D tentatively TRBD1 (5 bases). CDR3 length equals 14 residues. The V end was cut by 3 bases, the J end by 4 bases, with 12 bases between. The germline V gene has CDR1 MDHEN and CDR2 SYDVKM. CDR3 in amino acids: CASSFVGAGETQYF. The DNA of the CDR3 is TGTGCCAGCAGTTTCGTAGGGGCCGGAGAGACCCAGTACTTC.

This clonotype has at least ten counts. The rearrangement links TRBV7-9 to TRBJ1-3, with TRBD1 matching over 8 bases. The V gene's germline CDR1 is SEHNR and CDR2 FQNEAQ (reference sequence). The CDR3 sequence is 13 residues long. Losses at the gene ends were 5 bases for V and 6 bases for J; bases not matched to a gene: 3. The CDR3 is CASSPGGSNTIYF. Written as DNA, the CDR3 is TGTGCCAGCAGCCCAGGGGGCTCAAACACCATATATTTT.

This sequence joins TRBV20-1 and TRBJ1-2, with a tentative D call TRBD1 (5 bases). Germline V CDR1 and CDR2: DFQATT, SNEGSKA (reference sequence). This CDR3 region has 19 residues. Trimming pared 3 bases from V and 1 base from J, leaving 27 bases between. CDR3 amino acids: CSASFGDPPGDGLNYGYTF. CDR3 in DNA: TGCAGTGCTAGTTTTGGGGACCCCCCGGGGGACGGACTTAACTATGGCTACACCTTC.

This clonotype appeared many times. The chain couples TRBV13 to TRBJ2-7; 8 nucleotides match TRBD2. Germline-derived CDR1 and CDR2 are PRHDT and FYEKMQ (reference sequence). V was clipped by 5 bases and J by 4 bases; unmatched bases: 10. The CDR3 has 15 residues. CDR3 nucleotide sequence: TGTGCCAGCAGCGGGCGGGGGGCGAAGAAATACGAGCAGTACTTC. Residues: CASSGRGAKKYEQYF.

This clonotype has a count of ten or more. The chain links TRBV7-8 to TRBJ1-5, with D perhaps TRBD1 (6 bases). From germline, CDR1 is SGHVS and CDR2 FQNEAQ. Between the trimmed V and J ends, which lost 4 bases and 5 bases, there was a span of 15 bases. The CDR3 has 15 residues. The CDR3 region is CASSYSTGSDQPQHF. CDR3 sequence (DNA): TGTGCCAGCAGCTATTCGACAGGCTCCGATCAGCCCCAGCATTTT.

The chain combines TRBV27 with TRBJ2-7; tentative D call: TRBD2 (6 bases). Trimming removed 4 bases from V and 2 bases from J, with 15 bases in between. Per the germline V gene, CDR1 is MNHEY and CDR2 is SMNVEV (reference sequence). The CDR3 contains 15 residues. The CDR3 DNA sequence: TGTGCCAGCAGTTGGGGGGTCCAGGGAGCCTACGAGCAGTACTTC. This encodes CASSWGVQGAYEQYF.

The genes are TRBV27 and TRBJ1-5; D is unclear. CDR1 and CDR2 from the germline V gene are MNHEY and SMNVEV (reference sequence). V was trimmed by 6 bases and J by 5 bases, leaving 14 bases between them. CDR3 length equals 14 residues. The CDR3 nucleotides read TGTGCCAGCAGAAGTGGGCTCTTTTATCAGCCCCAGCATTTT. Protein sequence: CASRSGLFYQPQHF.

This clonotype was seen many times. The chain carries TRBV12-3 or TRBV12-4 and TRBJ1-3, with 10 bases fitting TRBD1. V lost 8 bases and J lost 4; bases outside the gene matches: 8. CDR3 length equals 15 residues. CDR3 region: CASSTGTGDGNTIYF. The CDR3 nucleotides read TGTGCCAGCTCCACCGGGACAGGGGACGGAAACACCATATATTTT.